Below, one T cell receptor (beta chain) is given with its context. The data stem from a study of shared T cell receptors in the human thymus. The repertoire was sequenced with immunoSEQ multiplex PCR; TCRdb's copy has only in-frame clones and lacks some. The sample records under 450,000 clones, approximately 95% being singletons. The CDR3 extends over 15 amino acids. Germline V gene sequence: CDR1 SNHLY, CDR2 FYNNEI. Trimming took off 0 bases at V and 5 bases at J, with 10 bases between the two ends. Sequencing used thymocytes. The chain couples TRBV2 to TRBJ2-2; TRBD1 or TRBD2 may be the D gene (6 bases each). This TCR came from a human donor. Written as DNA, the CDR3 is TGTGCCAGCAGTGAAGCAAGGAGGGGGACCGGGGAGCTGTTTTTT. It is translated as CASSEARRGTGELFF.